These 28 T cell receptor beta chains came from one sample sequenced in a study of post-analysis software for immune sequencing data. Study results and limitations: Elevated frequency relative to controls characterized roughly five TRBV segments in patients, TRBV5-6, TRBV5-1 and TRBV20-1 among them.

Included in the TCR beta cDNA libraries were unique molecular identifiers. TCRdb ran MiXCR on the PCR reads and lists one entry per CDR3 protein. Found here are some 700,000 distinct CDR3 sequences, 55% to 60% of them singletons; the top ten hold about 11%. Which antigens these TCRs recognize remains unknown. The sequenced material came from blood. All receptors come from a girl aged 2 to 9 with multiple sclerosis.

This sequence joins TRBV20-1 and TRBJ2-1; D is possibly TRBD1 (5 bases). In germline, CDR1 is DFQATT, CDR2 SNEGSKA (reference sequence). Trimming removed 6 bases from V and 0 bases from J, with 15 bases in between. The CDR3 length is 15 residues. DNA for the CDR3: TGCAGTGCAGGGGCGTTGGGAAGCTCCTACAATGAGCAGTTCTTC. Its translation: CSAGALGSSYNEQFF.

CDR3: CASRPTSGQTYGYTF. CDR3 in DNA: TGTGCCAGCAGGCCCACATCGGGCCAGACCTATGGCTACACCTTC. V gene TRBV11-2 combines with J gene TRBJ1-2; no clear D gene. Germline V gene data show CDR1 as SGHAT and CDR2 as FQNNGV. V was trimmed by 6 bases and J by 4 bases, leaving 18 bases between them. The CDR3 runs to 15 residues.

The chain combines TRBV5-1 with TRBJ2-1; D gene unclear. V was cut by 0 bases and J by 3 bases, with 10 bases left in between. This CDR3 has 15 amino acids. Per the germline V gene, CDR1 is SGHRS and CDR2 is YFSETQ. DNA of the CDR3: TGCGCCAGCAGCTTGGTGACGGCCGACTACAATGAGCAGTTCTTC. Protein: CASSLVTADYNEQFF. The complete variable domain, with remaining parts taken from reference TRBV5-1 and TRBJ2-1, reads KAGVTQTPRYLIKTRGQQVTLSCSPISGHRSVSWYQQTPGQGLQFLFEYFSETQRNKGNFPGRFSGRQFSNSRSEMNVSTLELGDSALYLCASSLVTADYNEQFFGPGTRLTVL.

The gene calls are TRBV29-1 and TRBJ2-1; D is unresolved. Germline CDR1 and CDR2: SQVTM and ANQGSEA. The CDR3 is made up of 14 amino acids. V lost 5 bases and J lost 7, with 18 bases in between. The CDR3 spells CSVTRHGVMNEQFF. The CDR3 DNA sequence: TGCAGCGTTACGAGGCATGGGGTCATGAATGAGCAGTTCTTC.

The CDR3 DNA reads as TGTGCCAGCAGCGTCTCCTCGGGGGACCCTAACTATGGCTACACCTTC. As protein: CASSVSSGDPNYGYTF. J is TRBJ1-2 and V is TRBV9; D is possibly TRBD1 (5 bases). The CDR3 runs to 16 residues. CDR1 and CDR2 (germline): SGDLS, YYNGEE. Deletions cut 2 bases from V and 0 bases from J, with 14 bases between.

This clonotype was recorded a few times. The chain carries TRBV7-2 and TRBJ2-3, with D uncertain. This CDR3 region has 16 residues. Germline CDR1 and CDR2: SGHTA and FQGNSA. The germline V and J ends were trimmed by 1 base and 6 bases, with 17 bases remaining between them. The CDR3 DNA reads as TGTGCCAGCAGCTTAGTTGCCCCTGCGAGCTTGGATACGCAGTATTTT. Amino acids: CASSLVAPASLDTQYF.

The rearrangement joins TRBV3-1 to TRBJ1-4, with D unresolved. This CDR3 has 11 residues. CDR1 is LGHDT and CDR2 is YNNKEL in the germline V gene (reference sequence). Between the trimmed V and J ends, which lost 3 bases and 8 bases, there was a span of 4 bases. The CDR3 bases are TGTGCCAGCAGCCATGGAGAAAAACTGTTTTTT. Protein sequence: CASSHGEKLFF. Filled out from reference TRBV3-1 and TRBJ1-4, the complete variable domain reads DTAVSQTPKYLVTQMGNDKSIKCEQNLGHDTMYWYKQDSKKFLKIMFSYNNKELIINETVPNRFSPKSPDKAHLNLHINSLELGDSAVYFCASSHGEKLFFGSGTQLSVL.

There are a few counts of this clonotype. The rearrangement joins TRBV29-1 to TRBJ1-2, with 8 nucleotides matching TRBD1. The CDR3 sequence is 14 residues long. The V gene's germline CDR1 is SQVTM and CDR2 ANQGSEA. Germline trimming cut 7 bases from V and 3 bases from J; bases unmatched to any gene: 10. CDR3 region: CSAGQGTGDYGYTF. In nucleotides, the CDR3 is TGCAGCGCCGGACAGGGTACCGGGGACTATGGCTACACCTTC.

In this sample, this clonotype turned up a few times. The rearrangement links TRBV5-6 to TRBJ1-5; 11 bases line up with TRBD1. This CDR3 comprises 14 residues. Germline loops: CDR1 SGHDT, CDR2 YYEEEE. Trimming at V came to 3 bases and at J to 5 bases, leaving 1 base not matched to a gene. The CDR3 coding sequence is TGTGCCAGCAGCTGGGGACAGGGGGATCAGCCCCAGCATTTT. Translating it yields CASSWGQGDQPQHF.

The CDR3: CAWGQGSYNEQFF. The CDR3, as DNA: TGTGCCTGGGGCCAGGGTTCCTACAATGAGCAGTTCTTC. The chain combines TRBV30 with TRBJ2-1; the D gene is possibly TRBD1 (5 bases). This CDR3 has 13 residues. V was trimmed by 5 bases and J by 1 base, leaving 9 bases between them. Germline V CDR1 and CDR2: GTSNPN, SVGIG (reference sequence).

This chain links TRBV11-3 with TRBJ2-1; no definite D call. CDR1 is SGHNT, CDR2 YENEEA, per germline. There are 13 residues in the CDR3. Trimming removed 1 base from V and 6 bases from J, with 7 bases in between. The CDR3 is CASSLGQLNEQFF. The CDR3 coding sequence is TGTGCCAGCAGCTTAGGGCAGCTCAATGAGCAGTTCTTC.

The CDR3 sequence: CSATPGGRRSEQFF. In DNA, the CDR3 is TGCAGTGCTACCCCCGGCGGGAGAAGGAGTGAGCAGTTCTTC. This chain links TRBV20-1 with TRBJ2-1; 7 positions agree with TRBD2. This CDR3 is built from 14 residues. CDR1 and CDR2 from the germline V gene are DFQATT and SNEGSKA (reference sequence). V was pared by 4 bases and J by 9 bases, with 12 bases of the junction left unmatched.

V is TRBV20-1 and J is TRBJ2-7, with 11 bases fitting TRBD1. The germline gives CDR1 DFQATT, CDR2 SNEGSKA (reference sequence). The junction had 8 bases not matched to a gene; V was cut back by 6 bases and J by 7 bases. The CDR3 is made up of 13 amino acids. CDR3 coding DNA: TGCAGTGCCGGACAGGGGGCCTCCAATGAGCAGTACTTC. It codes for CSAGQGASNEQYF.

The genes are TRBV5-5 and TRBJ2-1; no definite D call. CDR1 and CDR2 from the germline V gene are SGHKS and YYEKEE (reference sequence). The CDR3 runs to 15 residues. Trimming shortened V by 2 bases and J by 0 bases, and 9 bases separated the two germline ends. The CDR3 bases are TGTGCCAGCAGCTTTTTGTCCGACTCCTACAATGAGCAGTTCTTC. It codes for CASSFLSDSYNEQFF.

The J gene is TRBJ2-1, the V gene TRBV18, with 12 positions matching TRBD1. Germline assignment: CDR1 KGHSH and CDR2 LQKENI. The CDR3 has 17 amino acids. The V and J ends lost 0 bases and 5 bases, in that order; junction bases with no gene match: 5. The CDR3 bases are TGTGCCAGCTCACCACCCACCGGGACAGGGGGCCACAATGAGCAGTTCTTC. Protein: CASSPPTGTGGHNEQFF. The whole variable domain, filled in from reference TRBV18 and TRBJ2-1, reads NAGVMQNPRHLVRRRGQEARLRCSPMKGHSHVYWYRQLPEEGLKFMVYLQKENIIDESGMPKERFSAEFPKEGPSILRIQQVVRGDSAAYFCASSPPTGTGGHNEQFFGPGTRLTVL.

The chain recombines TRBV7-2 with TRBJ1-2; D may be TRBD1 (6 bases). Germline lookup yields CDR1 SGHTA and CDR2 FQGNSA. The CDR3 runs 14 residues. Trimming took 4 bases from V and 3 from J, leaving 12 bases between them. The chain's CDR3 is CASSSRTDYYGYTF. In DNA, the CDR3 is TGTGCCAGCAGCTCTAGGACAGACTACTATGGCTACACCTTC.

Only one count was recorded for this clonotype. The V and J genes are TRBV12-3 or TRBV12-4 and TRBJ2-2, with unresolved D. The V gene lost 7 bases and the J gene lost 6 bases, with 12 bases spanning the gap. The CDR3 length is 13 residues. The CDR3 region is CASNLTFPGELFF. As DNA, the CDR3 is TGTGCCAGCAACCTGACATTCCCCGGGGAGCTGTTTTTT.

The chain links TRBV12-3 or TRBV12-4 to TRBJ1-5; TRBD1 matches 7 bases. The V and J ends lost 6 bases and 7 bases, in that order; junction bases with no gene match: 9. This CDR3 is built from 14 residues. The CDR3 DNA follows: TGTGCCAGCAGCCAGGACAGGTCCAGGCAGCCCCAGCATTTT. As protein: CASSQDRSRQPQHF.

This clonotype came up a few times. The CDR3 region is CSAARGLGTGELFF. The CDR3 coding sequence is TGCAGTGCTGCGAGGGGGTTAGGAACCGGGGAGCTGTTTTTT. The V and J genes are TRBV20-1 and TRBJ2-2; possibly TRBD1 for D (6 bases). V lost 5 bases to trimming and J lost 5 bases, with 15 bases between them. CDR1 and CDR2 from the germline V gene are DFQATT and SNEGSKA (reference sequence). This CDR3 contains 14 residues.

As to this clonotype: One end of the junction does not line up with germline, which may come from a read error. The chain recombines TRBV7-9 with TRBJ2-3; TRBD2 matches 7 bases. There are 15 residues in the CDR3. Germline assignment: CDR1 SEHNR and CDR2 FQNEAQ (reference sequence). The CDR3 reads CVSSSISGYTDTQYF. As DNA, the CDR3 is TGTGTCAGCAGCTCGATTAGCGGGTACACAGATACGCAGTATTTT.

V usage is TRBV4-1 and J usage is TRBJ1-5; 7 bases map to TRBD1. The CDR3 runs 15 residues. The germline V gene encodes CDR1 MGHRA and CDR2 YSYEKL. J was trimmed by 3 bases and V by 4 bases; bases with no gene match: 6. The CDR3 DNA reads as TGCGCCAGCAGCCCCCTGACAGGGCCCAATCAGCCCCAGCATTTT. It yields the protein CASSPLTGPNQPQHF.

This clonotype was seen a handful of times. This rearrangement joins TRBV12-3 or TRBV12-4 to TRBJ2-5; perhaps TRBD2 as D (6 bases). The germline V and J ends were trimmed by 3 bases and 4 bases, with 15 bases remaining between them. The CDR3 length is 15 residues. The CDR3 loop is CASSLSDWRGETQYF. For the CDR3, the DNA is TGTGCCAGCAGTTTGTCGGACTGGAGGGGAGAGACCCAGTACTTC.

This rearrangement joins TRBV15 to TRBJ1-1; 10 nucleotides match TRBD1. CDR3 length equals 15 residues. Germline V gene data show CDR1 as LNHNV and CDR2 as YYDKDF (reference sequence). V lost 5 bases to trimming and J lost 4 bases; unmatched junction nucleotides: 7. For the CDR3, the DNA is TGTGCCACCAGCCGGGACAGGGGACCCTCCACTGAAGCTTTCTTT. Residues: CATSRDRGPSTEAFF.

V is TRBV12-3 or TRBV12-4 and J is TRBJ2-1; 9 bases match TRBD1. The CDR3 contains 14 residues. V lost 5 bases and J lost 13; bases outside the gene matches: 12. The CDR3 sequence is CASSRPRDRVGQFF. For the CDR3, the DNA is TGTGCCAGCAGTCGACCCCGGGACAGGGTCGGACAGTTCTTC.

The chain is built from TRBV20-1 and TRBJ1-6; D gene uncertain. This CDR3 region has 16 residues. Trimming took off 3 bases at V and 0 bases at J, with 12 bases between the two ends. Germline-derived CDR1 and CDR2 are DFQATT and SNEGSKA (reference sequence). CDR3 DNA sequence: TGCAGTGCTAGCTCCGGACGGAGCTCCTATAATTCACCCCTCCACTTT. This translates into CSASSGRSSYNSPLHF.

The genes are TRBV29-1 and TRBJ2-1, with 9 bases that match TRBD1. The germline V gene encodes CDR1 SQVTM and CDR2 ANQGSEA. Trimming took 6 bases from V and 0 from J; bases not matched to a gene: 3. The length of the CDR3 is 14 residues. CDR3 sequence: CSVMGQGSYNEQFF. CDR3 nucleotides: TGCAGCGTGATGGGACAGGGCTCCTACAATGAGCAGTTCTTC.

The chain is built from TRBV28 and TRBJ1-5, with 10 positions matching TRBD1. Per germline, CDR1 MDHEN and CDR2 SYDVKM. After removal of 5 bases from V and 0 bases from J, the junction contained 13 bases not matched to a gene. CDR3 length equals 19 residues. DNA of the CDR3: TGTGCCAGCAGTCAATTTGCCATCCGGGACAGGGGTAGCAATCAGCCCCAGCATTTT. This codes for CASSQFAIRDRGSNQPQHF.

The chain couples TRBV29-1 to TRBJ1-2; possible D gene TRBD1, 6 bases. In germline, CDR1 is SQVTM, CDR2 ANQGSEA. This CDR3 contains 14 residues. The CDR3 DNA is TGCAGTTATTTTTCGGGACAAGCAAACTATGGCTACACCTTC. Encoded protein: CSYFSGQANYGYTF.